The 12 T cell receptor beta chains presented below share a single source sample, sequenced in a study of CD8 T cells in Susac syndrome. RNA in amounts of roughly 0.5 to 1 ug was reverse transcribed with random hexamers. TCRdb redid the calling of the immunoSEQ multiplex PCR reads with MiXCR, one entry per CDR3 protein. The data show around 130,000 distinct CDR3 sequences, approximately 89% seen once. Sequencing input: CD8+ T cells from PBMCs. These receptors were taken from a human donor with multiple sclerosis.

This sequence joins TRBV7-6 and TRBJ2-2; D unresolved. The CDR3 spans 14 residues. Germline loops: CDR1 SGHVS, CDR2 FNYEAQ. Trimming took off 2 bases at V and 3 bases at J, with 7 bases between the two ends. This chain's CDR3 is CASSLLSDTGELFF. The DNA of the CDR3 is TGTGCCAGCAGCTTACTTTCGGACACCGGGGAGCTGTTTTTT.

The V gene is TRBV24-1, the J gene TRBJ2-5; no firm D call. CDR3 length equals 13 residues. V was shortened by 5 bases and J by 5 bases, with 11 bases between the two germline ends. Germline-derived CDR1 and CDR2 are KGHDR and SFDVKD. The CDR3 DNA follows: TGTGCCACCAGTGGGGTTAGTTCGGAGACCCAGTACTTC. Its translation: CATSGVSSETQYF.

V gene TRBV15 combines with J gene TRBJ2-2, with D hard to call. Germline assignment: CDR1 LNHNV and CDR2 YYDKDF (reference sequence). The length of the CDR3 is 15 residues. V gave up 4 bases and J gave up 1 base, with 10 bases separating them. The CDR3 coding sequence is TGTGCCACCAGCACCCCCGGCGGGAACACCGGGGAGCTGTTTTTT. Protein sequence: CATSTPGGNTGELFF.

The chain links TRBV5-4 to TRBJ2-2; possible D gene TRBD2, 6 bases. V was shortened by 7 bases and J by 7 bases, with 11 bases between the two germline ends. This CDR3 has 12 amino acids. Germline loops: CDR1 SGHNT, CDR2 YYREEE (reference sequence). In nucleotides, the CDR3 is TGTGCCAGCGGGGGGACTCTCGGGGAGCTGTTTTTT. As protein: CASGGTLGELFF.

This sequence joins TRBV28 and TRBJ2-2; weak D call: TRBD2 (5 bases). This CDR3 contains 17 residues. Germline CDR1 and CDR2: MDHEN and SYDVKM. V was trimmed by 1 base and J by 11 bases, leaving 23 bases between them. CDR3 sequence (DNA): TGTGCCAGCAGTTTATCCGTTTCGCGGACGGAGGCGAATGAGCTGTTTTTT. Its translation is CASSLSVSRTEANELFF.

V gene TRBV28 combines with J gene TRBJ2-7; no clear D. This CDR3 is 14 amino acids long. Per germline, CDR1 MDHEN and CDR2 SYDVKM. V was pared by 5 bases and J by 2 bases, with 13 bases between. The CDR3 DNA sequence: TGTGCCAGCAGTCGACCGCTGGGAACCTACGAGCAGTACTTC. Amino acid sequence: CASSRPLGTYEQYF.

This clonotype was recorded a few times. The junction and the germline gene differ at one end; a read error may be behind it. The chain uses TRBV4-1 and TRBJ1-2, with D possibly TRBD1 on 5 matching bases. Germline lookup yields CDR1 MGHRA and CDR2 YSYEKL. The CDR3 totals 12 residues. The CDR3 sequence: CASSPGGGGYTF. The CDR3 region has the DNA TGTGCCAGCAGTCCGGGGGGTGGTGGCTACACCTTC.

The rearrangement joins TRBV2 to TRBJ2-2, with no clear D. The CDR3 loop spans 13 amino acids. Trimming cost V 7 bases and J 3 bases, with 9 bases left between them. Per germline, CDR1 SNHLY and CDR2 FYNNEI. The CDR3 bases are TGTGCCAGCACGCGACTTGACACCGGGGAGCTGTTTTTT. Amino acid sequence: CASTRLDTGELFF.

V and J are TRBV6-1 and TRBJ2-2; 9 bases are shared with TRBD2. V lost 6 bases, J lost 5 bases, and 7 bases stayed unmatched. CDR3 length: 15 residues. Germline CDR1 and CDR2: MNHNS and SASEGT. The CDR3 DNA follows: TGTGCCAGCAGAGGGTTAGCGGGAGTAACCGGGGAGCTGTTTTTT. It translates to CASRGLAGVTGELFF.

The chain has TRBV3-1 and TRBJ1-2; tentatively, D is TRBD1 (5 bases). CDR1 is LGHDT and CDR2 is YNNKEL in the germline V gene (reference sequence). The CDR3 extends over 14 amino acids. Trimming took off 2 bases at V and 4 bases at J, with 11 bases between the two ends. Written as DNA, the CDR3 is TGTGCCAGCAGCCAACCGGGGGAAGGCTATGGCTACACCTTC. The encoded protein is CASSQPGEGYGYTF. Full variable domain (missing parts from reference TRBV3-1 and TRBJ1-2): DTAVSQTPKYLVTQMGNDKSIKCEQNLGHDTMYWYKQDSKKFLKIMFSYNNKELIINETVPNRFSPKSPDKAHLNLHINSLELGDSAVYFCASSQPGEGYGYTFGSGTRLTVV.

This chain joins TRBV29-1 and TRBJ1-2, with 7 bases identical to TRBD1. Germline assignment: CDR1 SQVTM and CDR2 ANQGSEA. Trimming took 6 bases from V and 2 from J; bases not matched to a gene: 15. This CDR3 is 16 amino acids long. The CDR3 loop reads CSVETAPDRTNYGYTF. DNA for the CDR3: TGCAGCGTCGAAACCGCACCGGACAGGACGAACTATGGCTACACCTTC.

The rearrangement links TRBV3-1 to TRBJ2-4, with D tentatively TRBD2 (7 bases). The CDR3 spans 18 residues. Germline loops: CDR1 LGHDT, CDR2 YNNKEL (reference sequence). V was pared by 8 bases and J by 1 base, with 24 bases between. CDR3 DNA: TGTGCCAGCTCCACGGGATGGGGGGGCCCTGGGGCCAAAAACATTCAGTACTTC. It codes for CASSTGWGGPGAKNIQYF. The full variable domain, rest sourced from reference TRBV3-1 and TRBJ2-4, is DTAVSQTPKYLVTQMGNDKSIKCEQNLGHDTMYWYKQDSKKFLKIMFSYNNKELIINETVPNRFSPKSPDKAHLNLHINSLELGDSAVYFCASSTGWGGPGAKNIQYFGAGTRLSVL.